The TCR beta chain described here comes from a study of T-cell reconstitution after alpha-beta-depleted transplantation in children. Overall study results and limits: Recipient T cells and thymic progenitors that survived gave rise to the high TCRbeta diversity observed at day 60 in some patients. Two months or so post-transplant, alpha-beta T cells reportedly derived from several hundred expanded graft clones.

Library preparation (for TCRbeta) was performed with unique molecular identifiers. TCRdb re-called the PCR reads with MiXCR, one entry per CDR3 protein. Here the sample spans 400,000 to 550,000 distinct CDR3 sequences, more than 9% being singletons. The CDR3 length is 13 residues. CDR1 MNHEY and CDR2 SMNVEV come from the germline V gene (reference sequence). Trimming shortened V by 5 bases and J by 4 bases, and 9 bases separated the two germline ends. To note about this clonotype: Its specificity is not known. It may be a read error: a sequence one base away is much more abundant.

Sequencing used PBMCs, obtained before TCRalphabeta/CD19-depleted stem cell transplant. The chain carries TRBV27 and TRBJ1-3; D is unresolved. This clonotype originated in a child aged 2 to 15 with inherited bone marrow failure, due to receive a stem cell transplant. CDR3 loop: CASSPQLGNTIYF. CDR3 bases: TGTGCCAGCAGTCCTCAACTCGGAAACACCATATATTTT.